Listed below are T cell receptor beta chains from one sample, sequenced in a study of blood T cell repertoires in COVID-19. TCRdb's copy holds only in-frame clones and misses some; the assay was immunoSEQ multiplex PCR. Of approximately 180,000 clones in the sample, approximately 85% were seen once. Sequencing input: peripheral blood. The receptor source for this set is a human donor with active or convalescent COVID-19. The donor label of this sample is uncertain. CDR3s include the opening cysteine and the closing phenylalanine or tryptophan. A D gene is named only where the DNA matches it firmly. The listing skips clone size in some rows; elsewhere it reads once, few, many or a size class.

v_call	j_call	d_call	clone_size	cdr3_nt	cdr3_aa
TRBV9	TRBJ1-6	TRBD1	.	TGTGCCAGCAGCGTCGGTACAGGGGGAAGGAATTCACCCCTCCACTTT	CASSVGTGGRNSPLHF
TRBV15	TRBJ2-7	TRBD1	.	TGTGCCACCAGCGCCAGGAACAGGGGCGGGTCCTACGAGCAGTACTTC	CATSARNRGGSYEQYF
TRBV7-2	TRBJ1-4	.	few	TGTGCCAGCGCGGGAAGGGGGGGGAATGAAAAACTGTTTTTT	CASAGRGGNEKLFF
TRBV11-2	TRBJ1-1	.	.	TGTGCCAGCAGCCCTAGGGGTGGCCCCCACACTGAAGCTTTCTTT	CASSPRGGPHTEAFF
TRBV7-9	TRBJ1-1	TRBD1	.	TGTGCCAGCAGCTTAAGGATTACCATAGGGACAGGGGACACTGAAGCTTTCTTT	CASSLRITIGTGDTEAFF
TRBV2	TRBJ1-5	TRBD1	.	TGTGCCAGCAGGGGGACAGATCAGCCCCAGCATTTT	CASRGTDQPQHF
TRBV5-1	TRBJ2-1	TRBD2	once	TGCGCCAGCAGCTTGTTGTGGAGGGCGGGAGTGGGTAATGAGCAGTTCTTC	CASSLLWRAGVGNEQFF
TRBV3-1/TRBV3-2	TRBJ1-2	.	.	TGTGCCAGCAGCCAAGGAGGCAGGGTGGGCTACACCTTC	CASSQGGRVGYTF
TRBV2	TRBJ2-3	TRBD1	.	TGTGCCAGCAGCCTTAAGAGGGACAGGTCAGTGAGCACAGATACGCAGTATTTT	CASSLKRDRSVSTDTQYF
TRBV19	TRBJ1-6	.	.	TGTGCCAGTAGTCCTACAGGTGGGCGGCTTTCACCCCTCCACTTT	CASSPTGGRLSPLHF
TRBV24-1	TRBJ2-3	.	.	TGTGCCACCAGTGACCCCAGAGATACGCAGTATTTT	CATSDPRDTQYF
TRBV2	TRBJ1-5	TRBD1	once	TGTGCCAGCAATTGGGACAGGGCTAATCAGCCCCAGCATTTT	CASNWDRANQPQHF
TRBV19	TRBJ1-2	.	.	TGTGCCAGTACCCCATTTGGAGGGGTCGGCTACACCTTC	CASTPFGGVGYTF
TRBV19	TRBJ1-4	.	.	TGTGCCAGTAGCTGGACTGTAACAGGGTTAAAACTGTTTTTT	CASSWTVTGLKLFF
TRBV3-1/TRBV3-2	TRBJ2-5	.	.	TGTGCCAGCAGCCGCAAAAAGACGACTAGTGCAACCGAAGAGACCCAGTACTTC	CASSRKKTTSATEETQYF
TRBV4-3	TRBJ1-4	.	once	TGCGCCAGCAGCCAAGAAGAGGTCACCTCAACTAATGAAAAACTGTTTTTT	CASSQEEVTSTNEKLFF
TRBV6-5	TRBJ2-3	.	.	TGTGCCAGCAGTTACGGGGGGGGCGTCGTCGCAGATACGCAGTATTTT	CASSYGGGVVADTQYF